The subject of this entry is one TCR beta chain. Authors' analysis steps: Reference gene primers were amplified, and this amplification served to estimate nucleated cell counts. Data came from immunoSEQ multiplex PCR; TCRdb stores just in-frame clones and leaves some out. That table gives V, J and clone size, and the DNA gave D and trimming. This sample carries roughly 290,000 clones, approximately 84% of them seen once, and the ten largest clones take 2% to 2.5%. This CDR3 is built from 14 residues. Germline CDR1 reads MNHEY; CDR2 reads SVGEGT. Trimming cost V 5 bases and J 5 bases, with 15 bases left between them. These data come from a study of blood T cell repertoires in COVID-19. Study summary: Both acute and convalescent COVID-19 samples were obtained from the United States, Italy and Spain. From T cells, B-cell-depleted T cells, or PBMCs came the material, which was cDNA or gDNA.

The TCR comes from a woman aged 25 to 39 who had recovered from COVID-19. The sequenced material came from peripheral blood. The chain links TRBV6-2 or TRBV6-3 to TRBJ2-5; a possible D gene is TRBD1 (6 bases). CDR3 sequence reads: CASSPNRVGETQYF. The CDR3 nucleotides read TGTGCCAGCAGTCCGAACAGGGTCGGGGAGACCCAGTACTTC.